The subject of this entry is one TCR beta chain. Each PCR received spiked synthetic TCR analog templates. Profiling relied on immunoSEQ multiplex PCR, and the TCRdb table lists in-frame clones only, not all of them. The sample contains about 52,000 clones, approximately 77% of which appear only once. The sample is drawn from a study of PD-L1 blockade in urothelial cancer. In the study overall: The analyses of blood took place 3 weeks (second dose) and 6 weeks after treatment start. Median blood clonality was roughly 0.072, with tens of thousands of unique TCRs.

The sample's time point: pretreatment peripheral blood. Germline V gene sequence: CDR1 LGHNA, CDR2 YSLEER. Deletions cut 1 base from V and 0 bases from J, with 18 bases between. CDR3 size: 19 residues. The chain has TRBV4-3 and TRBJ2-2, with D possibly matching TRBD1 (6 bases). This receptor was taken from a man between 65 and 79 years old with urothelial cancer. The specimen comprised PBMCs, sampled around atezolizumab (anti-PD-L1) treatment. CDR3 sequence reads: CASSQALLTGRSNTGELFF. CDR3 DNA sequence: TGCGCCAGCAGCCAAGCCTTACTTACAGGGCGATCGAACACCGGGGAGCTGTTTTTT.